This entry features one T cell receptor (beta chain) sequence. Its antigen is as yet unknown. Trimming cost V 0 bases and J 1 base, with 10 bases left between them. CDR1 is SGHNT and CDR2 is YYREEE in the germline V gene (reference sequence). The CDR3 covers 15 residues. This sample was included in a study of cytomegalovirus exposure and HLA in healthy donors. The overall study: The 120 or so validation repertoires used a platform that matched the one used for the 600 to 750 first-cohort repertoires, as a later analysis reported. Whole-study results and caveats: Reportedly, cytomegalovirus status was diagnosed with high sensitivity and specificity. The finding came from a later analysis; first-cohort TCR clusters tended to co-occur in the roughly 120 validation repertoires. Usually a TCR sequence was rare, but some public TCRs were found in many donors.

Sequenced by immunoSEQ multiplex PCR; TCRdb stores in-frame clones only, minus some. The data contain some 110,000 clones, about 82% of them singletons. The sequencing sample was made of PBMCs. V usage is TRBV5-4 and J usage is TRBJ1-1, with a weak D call TRBD1 (6 bases). This TCR was sampled from a man aged 18 to 35 in good health and CMV-seronegative. This chain's CDR3 is CASSLAGVSNTEAFF. The CDR3 DNA follows: TGTGCCAGCAGCTTGGCAGGGGTTTCGAACACTGAAGCTTTCTTT.